This TCR beta chain originates from a study of T-cell memory formation after mild COVID-19. As for the study in general: Largely donor-specific sequence clusters came from two donors.

This CDR3 comprises 18 residues. Losses at the gene ends were 0 bases for V and 5 bases for J; bases not matched to a gene: 12. Germline loops: CDR1 LGHNA, CDR2 YNFKEQ. TCRdb fed the 5' RACE reads into MiXCR, producing one record per CDR3 protein. Of 300,000 to 400,000 distinct CDR3 sequences in the sample, roughly 13% were seen once. This clonotype was obtained from a man aged 18-30 years who had mild COVID-19 (a few samples of this study predate the infection). Cell type and time point are not known. The rearrangement joins TRBV4-2 to TRBJ2-5; 10 bases fit TRBD2. Sequenced input: PBMCs or a T cell subset sorted from them (not recorded which). The CDR3 is CASSQEGAGGPSWETQYF. The CDR3 DNA sequence: TGTGCCAGCAGCCAAGAAGGAGCGGGGGGGCCTAGCTGGGAGACCCAGTACTTC.